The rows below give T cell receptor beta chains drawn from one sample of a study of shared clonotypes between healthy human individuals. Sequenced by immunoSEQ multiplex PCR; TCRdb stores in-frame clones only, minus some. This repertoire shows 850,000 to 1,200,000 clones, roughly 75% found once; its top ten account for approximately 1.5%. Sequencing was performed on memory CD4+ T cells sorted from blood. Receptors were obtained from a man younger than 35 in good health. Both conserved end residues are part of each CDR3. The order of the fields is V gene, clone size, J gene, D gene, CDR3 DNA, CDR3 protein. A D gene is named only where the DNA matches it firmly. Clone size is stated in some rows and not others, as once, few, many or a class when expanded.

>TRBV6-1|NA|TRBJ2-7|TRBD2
TGTGCCAGCAGTGCACCCGCGGGACTAGCGGGGGGTAGAGCCTACGAGCAGTACTTC
CASSAPAGLAGGRAYEQYF
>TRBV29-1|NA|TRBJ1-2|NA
TGCAGCGAGTGGGGACTGGGCAGGGAGAACAACTATGGCTACACCTTC
CSEWGLGRENNYGYTF
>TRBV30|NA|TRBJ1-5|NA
TGTGCCTGGGGCGCGACCCTTAACAGAGATAGCAATCAGCCCCAGCATTTT
CAWGATLNRDSNQPQHF
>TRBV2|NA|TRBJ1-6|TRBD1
TGTGCCAGCAGTGAAATCGGGACAGTCAATTCACCCCTCCACTTT
CASSEIGTVNSPLHF
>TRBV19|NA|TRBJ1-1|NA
TGTGCCAGTAGGGTCGGTGGTAATGGGAACACTGAAGCTTTCTTT
CASRVGGNGNTEAFF
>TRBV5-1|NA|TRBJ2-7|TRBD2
TGCGCCAGCAGCTTGGTGGCAGCGGGGTATTCCGAGCAGTACTTC
CASSLVAAGYSEQYF
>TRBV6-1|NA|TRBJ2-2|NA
TGTGCCAGCAGTGGGGCTTTTGGGCAGCCTAGCACCGGGGAGCTGTTTTTT
CASSGAFGQPSTGELFF
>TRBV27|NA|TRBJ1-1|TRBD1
TGTGCCAGCAGCCCCGGCGGGGCAGGGGGCCGTACTGAAGCTTTCTTT
CASSPGGAGGRTEAFF
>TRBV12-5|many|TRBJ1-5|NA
TGTGCTAGTGGTTTACAGATTAGCAATCAGCCCCAGCATTTT
CASGLQISNQPQHF
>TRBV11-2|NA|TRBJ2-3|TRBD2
TGTGCCAGCAGCTTAGGGATAGCGGGGATGGGGTATTTT
CASSLGIAGMGYF
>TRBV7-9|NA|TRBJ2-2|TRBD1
TGTGCCAGCAGCCCCTGGGACAGGGGCCCGACCGGGGAGCTGTTTTTT
CASSPWDRGPTGELFF
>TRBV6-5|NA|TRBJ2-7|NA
TGTGCCAGCAGACCTAGGGCCGACTCCTACGAGCAGTACTTC
CASRPRADSYEQYF
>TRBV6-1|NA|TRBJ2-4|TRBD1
TGTGCCAGCAACCCAAGACAGGGGGGAAAAAACATTCAGTACTTC
CASNPRQGGKNIQYF
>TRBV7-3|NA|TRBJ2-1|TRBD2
TGTGCCAGCAGCTTAACGTATCTAGCGGGGGGTCGGTCCAATGAGCAGTTCTTC
CASSLTYLAGGRSNEQFF
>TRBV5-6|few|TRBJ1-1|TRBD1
TGTGCCAGCAGCTATCCGGGACAGATGAACACTGAAGCTTTCTTT
CASSYPGQMNTEAFF
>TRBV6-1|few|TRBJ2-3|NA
TGTGCCAGCAGTGAAGCGAGGGTTGGTACAGATACGCAGTATTTT
CASSEARVGTDTQYF
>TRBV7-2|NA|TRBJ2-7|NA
TGTGCCAGCAGCTTACATAAGAAATGGACAAAGCAGTACTTC
CASSLHKKWTKQYF
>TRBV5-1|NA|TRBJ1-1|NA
TGCGCCAGCAGCTTTGACGGTCGCACTGAAGCTTTCTTT
CASSFDGRTEAFF
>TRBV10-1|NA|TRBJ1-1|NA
TGCGCCAGCAGTGAGTCGGGGGGGTTCACTGAAGCTTTCTTT
CASSESGGFTEAFF
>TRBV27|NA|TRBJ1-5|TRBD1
TGTGCCAGCCCCGACAGGGCGGAGGATCGGAACTCAGACGCCGGGAATAGCAATCAGCCCCAGCATTTT
CASPDRAEDRNSDAGNSNQPQHF
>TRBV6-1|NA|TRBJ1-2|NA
TGTGCCAGCAGTGAAATACGGGGCTATGGCTACACCTTC
CASSEIRGYGYTF
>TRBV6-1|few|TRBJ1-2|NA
TGTGCCAGCAGTGAAGTCCGTAGAGACGGCTACACCTTC
CASSEVRRDGYTF
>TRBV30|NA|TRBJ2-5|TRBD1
TGTGCCTGGAGTCAGGACAGGGATAAGCAGTACTTC
CAWSQDRDKQYF
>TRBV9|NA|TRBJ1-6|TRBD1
TGTGCCAGCAGCGTGACAGGGTCGGATAATTCACCCCTCCACTTT
CASSVTGSDNSPLHF
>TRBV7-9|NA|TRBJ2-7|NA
TGTGCCAGCAGCCACTTAACCCCTGGGGGATACGAGCAGTACTTC
CASSHLTPGGYEQYF
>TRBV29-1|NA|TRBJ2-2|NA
TGCAGCGTTGAAGAGGTGGGCACCGGGGAGCTGTTTTTT
CSVEEVGTGELFF
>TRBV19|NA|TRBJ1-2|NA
TGTGCCAGTAGTACCGGACAGAACTATGGCTACACCTTC
CASSTGQNYGYTF
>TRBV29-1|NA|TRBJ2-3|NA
TGCAGCGCTGATGGGGCAGGGCTTGCAGATACGCAGTATTTT
CSADGAGLADTQYF
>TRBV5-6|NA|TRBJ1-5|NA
TGTGCCAGCAGCCTTGAGGGCAGGGAAATCAATCAGCCCCAGCATTTT
CASSLEGREINQPQHF
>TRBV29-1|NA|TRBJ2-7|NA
TGCAGCGTTGAAGCCGACAGGTCCTACGAGCAGTACTTC
CSVEADRSYEQYF
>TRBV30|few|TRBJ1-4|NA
TGTGCCTGGAGTTACGGACAGACGGAAAAACTGTTTTTT
CAWSYGQTEKLFF
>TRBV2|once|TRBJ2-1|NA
TGTGCCAGCCTCGCATTTTCCGGTTTCGTCGGCGGTGAGCAGTTCTTC
CASLAFSGFVGGEQFF
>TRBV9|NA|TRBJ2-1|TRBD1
TGTGCCAGCAGCCCGGGACAGGGGACCTACAATGAGCAGTTCTTC
CASSPGQGTYNEQFF
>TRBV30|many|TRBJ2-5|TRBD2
TGTGCCTGGAGTGTAAAAGCGGGAGGGTTGACCCAGTACTTC
CAWSVKAGGLTQYF
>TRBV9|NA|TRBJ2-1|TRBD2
TGTGCCAGCAGCGCCGGGACTAGCGGGTACAATGAGCAGTTCTTC
CASSAGTSGYNEQFF
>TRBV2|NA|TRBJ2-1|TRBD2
TGTGCCAGCAGTGGCCTCGCATGGACTAGCGCTGAACCTGAGCAGTTCTTC
CASSGLAWTSAEPEQFF
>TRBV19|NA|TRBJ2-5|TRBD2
TGTGCCAGTAGTGGCGGGACTAGCGGTTGGGAGACCCAGTACTTC
CASSGGTSGWETQYF
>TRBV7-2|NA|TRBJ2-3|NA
TGTGCCAGCAGCTATATTAGCACAGATACGCAGTATTTT
CASSYISTDTQYF
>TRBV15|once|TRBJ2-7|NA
TGTGCCACCAGCAGAGATCTTGCAGATACTACCTACGAGCAGTACTTC
CATSRDLADTTYEQYF
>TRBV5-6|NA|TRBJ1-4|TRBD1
TGTGCCAGCAGCGTACAGGGGGCAAAGGTACTGTTTTTT
CASSVQGAKVLFF
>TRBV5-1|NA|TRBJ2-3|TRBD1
TGCGCCAGCAGCATGAGGACAGGGTCCGATACGCAGTATTTT
CASSMRTGSDTQYF
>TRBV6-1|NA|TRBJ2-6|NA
TGTGCCAGCAGCGACACTGGGGCCAACGTCCTGACTTTC
CASSDTGANVLTF
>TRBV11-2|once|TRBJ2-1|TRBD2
TGTGCCAGCAGAGGCGGGAGGGATTACAATGAGCAGTTCTTC
CASRGGRDYNEQFF
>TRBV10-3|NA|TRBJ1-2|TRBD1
TGTGCCATCACCCGGGACAGGTCTTACTATGGCTACACCTTC
CAITRDRSYYGYTF
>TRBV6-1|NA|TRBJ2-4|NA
TGTGCCAGCAGTGAAGATGACGCGGTAGCCAAAAACATTCAGTACTTC
CASSEDDAVAKNIQYF
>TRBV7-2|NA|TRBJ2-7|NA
TGTGCCAGCAGCTTTTACGGGGACGAGCAGTACTTC
CASSFYGDEQYF
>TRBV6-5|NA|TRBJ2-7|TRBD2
TGTGCCAGCAGCCCCGGGGTACTAGCGGGCCAGCAGTACTTC
CASSPGVLAGQQYF